Listed here is a single TCR beta chain. As yet, its antigen is unknown. This sample was taken from a study of T-cell memory formation after mild COVID-19. Turning to the study itself: Each donor largely had its own TCR clusters.

Study-wide findings and caveats: Clones shrinking from day 15 to 85 showed even CD4/CD8 mixes; later expanders tilted CD4+. Researchers could not confirm that second-wave clones peaking on day 37 targeted SARS-CoV-2.

MiXCR was run by TCRdb on the 5' RACE reads, yielding one entry per CDR3 protein. The data hold fewer than 350,000 distinct CDR3 sequences, with approximately 16% observed a single time. The sequencing sample was made of PBMCs or a T cell subset sorted from them (not recorded which). The sequence was obtained from a man younger than 30 who had mild COVID-19 (a few samples of this study predate the infection). Cell type and time point are not known.

The CDR3 here is CATSDLPGTSAVDTQYF. The CDR3 DNA reads as TGTGCCACCAGTGATTTGCCTGGGACTAGCGCGGTAGATACGCAGTATTTT. The chain recombines TRBV24-1 with TRBJ2-3, with TRBD2 matching 10 bases. V lost 0 bases, J lost 5 bases, and 7 bases stayed unmatched. Germline V lookup: CDR1 KGHDR, CDR2 SFDVKD. This CDR3 contains 17 residues.